The 6 T cell receptor beta chains reported below all come from one sample, sequenced in a study of Ad26.COV2.S vaccination and SARS-CoV-2 variants (dated by TCRdb to about 2021). Libraries were constructed by the immunoSEQ multiplex PCR assay. TCRdb provides this immuneACCESS table in a form limited to in-frame rearrangements. Some clones are lacking; in checked studies, under half of them reflect an unresolved V gene, and why the rest are absent is not known. The sample contains about 440,000 clones, around nine tenths of them found a single time. Jointly, the top ten make up more than 10% of the sample. What the treatment or condition label conveys for this sample: 15 to 20 received Ad26.COV2.S at low or high dose, single or two shots; about 5 received placebo; per-sample allocation not given. For vaccine and placebo recipients, the sequenced repertoires came from samples collected on day 63 after the first injection.

The sequences come from peripheral blood, collected in a trial of Ad26.COV2.S vaccine versus placebo. Receptors originate from a person aged 18-60 years who received the Ad26.COV2.S COVID-19 vaccine or a placebo.

This clone was detected only once. V and J are TRBV25-1 and TRBJ1-4, with D perhaps TRBD1 (5 bases). V was shortened by 2 bases and J by 12 bases, with 13 bases between the two germline ends. CDR1 is MGHDK and CDR2 is SYGVNS in the germline V gene. The CDR3 consists of 13 residues. The DNA for the CDR3 is TGTGCCAGCAGTGAACCGTTTCGGGACCAACTGTTTTTT. Its protein is CASSEPFRDQLFF.

V gene TRBV30 combines with J gene TRBJ2-7; the D is unclear. The CDR3 contains 13 residues. Trimming removed 2 bases from V and 1 base from J, with 9 bases in between. From germline, CDR1 is GTSNPN and CDR2 SVGIG (reference sequence). The DNA for the CDR3 is TGTGCCTGGAGTCCCACAGATTCCTACGAGCAGTACTTC. Translation: CAWSPTDSYEQYF.

The rearrangement uses TRBV7-8 and TRBJ2-7; 7 positions match TRBD1. The CDR3 has 14 amino acids. The trim removed 5 bases at V and 6 bases at J, leaving 10 bases unmatched. Per germline, CDR1 SGHVS and CDR2 FQNEAQ. CDR3 DNA sequence: TGTGCCAGCAGCCCAGGGGACAGCCTGTTCGAGCAGTACTTC. This gives the protein CASSPGDSLFEQYF.

CDR3: CASGWDSGSREGTDTQYF. DNA of the CDR3: TGCGCCAGCGGTTGGGATAGCGGGAGTCGGGAGGGCACAGATACGCAGTATTTT. The rearrangement links TRBV10-2 to TRBJ2-3, with TRBD2 identical over 9 bases. The CDR3 has 18 amino acids. V shed 8 bases, J shed 1 base, and the junction held 16 bases outside the gene matches. CDR1 WSHSY and CDR2 SAAADI come from the germline V gene.

The sample holds one count of this clone. The chain couples TRBV19 to TRBJ2-1; perhaps TRBD2 as D (5 bases). Trimming stripped 11 bases from V and 4 bases from J, with 15 bases between. Germline-derived CDR1 and CDR2 are LNHDA and SQIVND (reference sequence). The CDR3 loop spans 13 amino acids. CDR3 amino acids: CASSNGIYNEQFF. The CDR3 nucleotides are TGTGCCTCCAGTAACGGGATATACAATGAGCAGTTCTTC. Full variable domain (rest looked up from reference TRBV19 and TRBJ2-1): DGGITQSPKYLFRKEGQNVTLSCEQNLNHDAMYWYRQDPGQGLRLIYYSQIVNDFQKGDIAEGYSVSREKKESFPLTVTSAQKNPTAFYLCASSNGIYNEQFFGPGTRLTVL.

This clone is a singleton in its sample. The chain is built from TRBV19 and TRBJ2-7; D is possibly TRBD1 or TRBD2 (5 bases each). This CDR3 comprises 14 residues. Deletions cut 6 bases from V and 0 bases from J, with 12 bases between. CDR1 is LNHDA, CDR2 SQIVND, per germline (reference sequence). The CDR3 DNA reads as TGTGCCAGTAGCGGACGAGGGGTCTCCTACGAGCAGTACTTC. Amino acids: CASSGRGVSYEQYF.